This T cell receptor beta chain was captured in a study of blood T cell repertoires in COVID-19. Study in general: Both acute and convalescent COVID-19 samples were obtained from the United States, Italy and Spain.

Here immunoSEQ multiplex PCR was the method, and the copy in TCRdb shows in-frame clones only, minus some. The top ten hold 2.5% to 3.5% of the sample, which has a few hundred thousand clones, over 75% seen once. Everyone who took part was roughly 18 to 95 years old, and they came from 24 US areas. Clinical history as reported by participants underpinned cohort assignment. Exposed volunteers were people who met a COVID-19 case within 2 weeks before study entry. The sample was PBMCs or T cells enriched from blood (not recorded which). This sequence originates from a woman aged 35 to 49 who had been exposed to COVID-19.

The CDR3 protein is CASRDRVPGRNTGELFF. CDR3 DNA sequence: TGTGCCAGTCGGGACAGGGTGCCAGGTCGGAACACCGGGGAGCTGTTTTTT. The chain uses TRBV19 and TRBJ2-2, with 9 bases lining up with TRBD1. This CDR3 comprises 17 residues. Germline CDR1 is LNHDA and CDR2 is SQIVND (reference sequence). V lost 8 bases and J lost 1; bases outside the gene matches: 11.